This TCR beta chain is drawn from a study of OX40 agonist ivuxolimab in advanced cancers. Study-wide context: Participants could have had prior anti-PD-1, anti-PD-L1 or anti-CTLA-4 therapy, and around 43% had some.

Germline CDR1 and CDR2: LNHNV and YYDKDF (reference sequence). The CDR3 loop spans 15 amino acids. V lost 0 bases and J 4 bases, leaving 13 bases between the germline ends. The assay was immunoSEQ multiplex PCR, and TCRdb's table has in-frame clones only and misses some. The table lists 55,000 to 70,000 clones, around four fifths of them singletons. The receptor was isolated from an adult with an advanced solid tumor such as melanoma, head and neck, liver or kidney cancer. The specimen was CD4+ or CD8+ T cells sorted from blood, collected in a trial of the OX40 agonist ivuxolimab. The chain couples TRBV15 to TRBJ2-7; no clear D gene. The CDR3 nucleotides are TGTGCCACCAGCAGAGATGGGCGGCCGGATTACGAGCAGTACTTC. This encodes CATSRDGRPDYEQYF.